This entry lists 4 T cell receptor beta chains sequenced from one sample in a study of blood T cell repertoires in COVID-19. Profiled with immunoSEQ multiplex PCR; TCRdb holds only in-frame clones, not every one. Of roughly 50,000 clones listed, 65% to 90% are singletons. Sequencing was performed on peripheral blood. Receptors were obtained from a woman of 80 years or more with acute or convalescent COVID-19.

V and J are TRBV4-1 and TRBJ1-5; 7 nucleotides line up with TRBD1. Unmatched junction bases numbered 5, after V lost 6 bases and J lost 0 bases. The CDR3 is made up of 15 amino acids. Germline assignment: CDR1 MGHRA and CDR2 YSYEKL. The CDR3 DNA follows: TGCGCCAGCAGACTCGACAGGGATAGCAATCAGCCCCAGCATTTT. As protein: CASRLDRDSNQPQHF.

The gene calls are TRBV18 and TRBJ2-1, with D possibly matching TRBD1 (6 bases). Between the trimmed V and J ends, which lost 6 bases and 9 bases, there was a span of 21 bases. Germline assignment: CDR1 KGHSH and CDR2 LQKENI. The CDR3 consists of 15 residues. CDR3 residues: CASSPMGAGQGEQFF. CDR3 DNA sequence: TGTGCCAGCTCGCCGATGGGGGCAGGGCAGGGTGAGCAGTTCTTC.

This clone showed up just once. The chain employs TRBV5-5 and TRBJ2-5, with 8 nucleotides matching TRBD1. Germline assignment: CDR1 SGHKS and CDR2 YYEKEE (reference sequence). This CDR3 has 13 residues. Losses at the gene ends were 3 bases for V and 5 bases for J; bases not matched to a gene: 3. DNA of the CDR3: TGTGCCAGCAGCTCGACAGGGGTCGAGACCCAGTACTTC. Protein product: CASSSTGVETQYF.

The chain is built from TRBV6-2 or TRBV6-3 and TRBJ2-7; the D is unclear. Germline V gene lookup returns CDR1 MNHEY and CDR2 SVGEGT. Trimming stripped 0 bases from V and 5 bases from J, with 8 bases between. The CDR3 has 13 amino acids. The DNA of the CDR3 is TGTGCCAGCAGTTACTCCGGAGTGAACGAGCAGTACTTC. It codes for CASSYSGVNEQYF.